A single T cell receptor beta chain is shown here with its context. The source of the sample is a study of response to subunit inactivated influenza vaccine. TCRdb processed the RT-PCR reads anew with MiXCR; each CDR3 protein has one entry. The sample contains about 540,000 distinct CDR3 sequences, roughly 23% of which appear only once. The CDR3 totals 14 residues. Germline V lookup: CDR1 LNHNV, CDR2 YYDKDF (reference sequence). V dropped 1 base and J dropped 5; count of bases not matched to a gene: 1. This sample also appeared in a second study, on T cells expressing NK-cell markers. That report notes: What made the TCR beta cDNA was 5'RACE template switching with UMIs. Obtained from sorted CD3+CD56+NKG2C+, CD3+CD56+NKG2C- and CD3+CD56-NKG2C+ T cells were the TCR beta repertoires. There were a handful of donors in whom these clonotypes also led the CD3+CD56-NKG2C+ fraction. Unclear, still, was the HCMV specificity of the expanded NKG2C+ T cell clones.

This clonotype was obtained from a man between 45 and 60 years old who received an inactivated influenza vaccine. This rearrangement joins TRBV15 to TRBJ2-5, with TRBD1 matching over 10 bases. The starting material was CD4+ T cells sorted from PBMCs, obtained 11 to 12 days after vaccination. In DNA, the CDR3 is TGTGCCACCAGCAGAGGGACAGGGGGGGAGACCCAGTACTTC. This gives the protein CATSRGTGGETQYF.